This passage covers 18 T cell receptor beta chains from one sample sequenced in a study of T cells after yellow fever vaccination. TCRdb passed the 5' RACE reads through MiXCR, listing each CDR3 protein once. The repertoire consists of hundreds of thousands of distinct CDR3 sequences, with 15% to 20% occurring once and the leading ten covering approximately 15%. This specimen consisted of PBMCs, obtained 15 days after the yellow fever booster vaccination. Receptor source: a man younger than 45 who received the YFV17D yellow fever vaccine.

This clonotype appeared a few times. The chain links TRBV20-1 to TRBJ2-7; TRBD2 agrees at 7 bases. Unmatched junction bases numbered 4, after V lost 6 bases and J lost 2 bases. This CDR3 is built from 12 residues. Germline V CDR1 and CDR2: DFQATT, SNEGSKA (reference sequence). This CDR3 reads CSAQLAAYEQYF. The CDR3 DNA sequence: TGCAGTGCACAGCTAGCGGCCTACGAGCAGTACTTC.

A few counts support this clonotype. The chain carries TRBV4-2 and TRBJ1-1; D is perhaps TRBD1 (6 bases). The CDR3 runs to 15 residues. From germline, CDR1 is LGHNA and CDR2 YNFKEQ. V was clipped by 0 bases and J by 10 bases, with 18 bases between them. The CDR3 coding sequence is TGTGCCAGCAGCCAAGATCTTGACAGAGGAGGGGGAGCTTTCTTT. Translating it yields CASSQDLDRGGGAFF.

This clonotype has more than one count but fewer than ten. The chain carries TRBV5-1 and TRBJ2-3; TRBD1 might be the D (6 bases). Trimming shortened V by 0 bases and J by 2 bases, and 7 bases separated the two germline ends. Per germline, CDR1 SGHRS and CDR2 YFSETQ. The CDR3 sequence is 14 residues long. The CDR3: CASSLEGHTDTQYF. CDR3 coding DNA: TGCGCCAGCAGCTTGGAGGGACACACAGATACGCAGTATTTT.

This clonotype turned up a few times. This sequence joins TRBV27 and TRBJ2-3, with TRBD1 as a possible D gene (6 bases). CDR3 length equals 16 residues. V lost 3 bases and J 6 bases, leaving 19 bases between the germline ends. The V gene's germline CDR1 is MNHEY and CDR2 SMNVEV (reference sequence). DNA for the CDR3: TGTGCCAGCAGTTTTACCAGGGGCCCTATAGGGGATACGCAGTATTTT. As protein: CASSFTRGPIGDTQYF.

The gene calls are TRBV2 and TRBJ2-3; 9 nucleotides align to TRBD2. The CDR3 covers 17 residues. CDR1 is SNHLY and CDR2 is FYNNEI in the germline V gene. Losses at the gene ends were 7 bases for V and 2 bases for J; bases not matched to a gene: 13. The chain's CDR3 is CASNPFGREGPTDTQYF. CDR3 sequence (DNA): TGTGCCAGCAACCCGTTCGGGCGGGAGGGCCCCACAGATACGCAGTATTTT.

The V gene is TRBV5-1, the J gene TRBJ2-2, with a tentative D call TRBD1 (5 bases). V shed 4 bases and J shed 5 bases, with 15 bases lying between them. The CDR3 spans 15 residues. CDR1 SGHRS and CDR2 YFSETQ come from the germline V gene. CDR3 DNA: TGCGCCAGCAGCGTGACAACAGGAAAAACCGGGGAGCTGTTTTTT. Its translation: CASSVTTGKTGELFF.

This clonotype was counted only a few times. In DNA, the CDR3 is TGTGCCAGCAGTTACTCCCTCGCACAGCCCCAGCATTTT. Residues: CASSYSLAQPQHF. This chain connects TRBV6-5 to TRBJ1-5; D is undetermined. The V and J ends lost 0 bases and 7 bases respectively, with 7 bases between them. Germline V lookup: CDR1 MNHEY, CDR2 SVGAGI. This CDR3 contains 13 residues.

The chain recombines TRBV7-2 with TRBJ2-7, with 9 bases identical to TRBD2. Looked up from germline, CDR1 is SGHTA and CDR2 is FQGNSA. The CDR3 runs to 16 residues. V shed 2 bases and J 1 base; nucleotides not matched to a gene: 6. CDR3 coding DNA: TGTGCCAGCAGCTTAAGGAAAGCGGGAGGATCCTACGAGCAGTACTTC. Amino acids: CASSLRKAGGSYEQYF.

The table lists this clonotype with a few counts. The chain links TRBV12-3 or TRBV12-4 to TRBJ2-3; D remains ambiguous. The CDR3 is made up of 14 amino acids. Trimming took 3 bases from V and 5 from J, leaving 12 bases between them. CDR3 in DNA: TGTGCCAGCAGTTTTTTGGGAAACCGAGATACGCAGTATTTT. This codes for CASSFLGNRDTQYF.

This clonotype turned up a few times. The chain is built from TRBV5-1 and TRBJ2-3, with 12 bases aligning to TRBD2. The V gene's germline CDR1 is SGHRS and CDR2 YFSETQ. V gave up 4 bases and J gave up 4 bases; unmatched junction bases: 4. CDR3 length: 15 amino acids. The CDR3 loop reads CASSTTSGRADTQYF. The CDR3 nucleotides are TGCGCCAGCAGCACGACTAGCGGGAGAGCAGATACGCAGTATTTT.

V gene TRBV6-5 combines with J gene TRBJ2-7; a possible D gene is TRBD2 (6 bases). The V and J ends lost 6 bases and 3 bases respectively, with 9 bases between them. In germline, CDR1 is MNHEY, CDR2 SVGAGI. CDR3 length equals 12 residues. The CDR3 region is CASRGGVYEQYF. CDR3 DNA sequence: TGTGCCAGCAGGGGCGGGGTCTACGAGCAGTACTTC.

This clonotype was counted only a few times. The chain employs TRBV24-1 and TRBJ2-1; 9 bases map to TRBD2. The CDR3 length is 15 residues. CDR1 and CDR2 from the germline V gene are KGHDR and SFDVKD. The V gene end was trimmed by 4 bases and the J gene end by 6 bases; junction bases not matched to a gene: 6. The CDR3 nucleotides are TGTGCCACCAGTGAGGTAGGCGGGAGGGCCAATGAGCAGTTCTTC. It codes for CATSEVGGRANEQFF.

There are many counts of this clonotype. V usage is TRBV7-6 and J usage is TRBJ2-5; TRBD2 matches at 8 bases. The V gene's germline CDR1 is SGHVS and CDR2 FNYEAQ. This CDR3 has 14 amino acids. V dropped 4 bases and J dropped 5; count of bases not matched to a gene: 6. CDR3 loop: CASSYTAGVETQYF. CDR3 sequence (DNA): TGTGCCAGCAGCTATACAGCGGGAGTGGAGACCCAGTACTTC.

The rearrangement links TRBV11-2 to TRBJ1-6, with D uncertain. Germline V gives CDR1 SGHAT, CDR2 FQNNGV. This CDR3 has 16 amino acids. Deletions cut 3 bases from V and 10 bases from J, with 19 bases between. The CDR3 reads CASSFPSGKVASPLHF. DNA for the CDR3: TGTGCCAGCAGCTTCCCATCGGGGAAGGTCGCCTCACCCCTCCACTTT.

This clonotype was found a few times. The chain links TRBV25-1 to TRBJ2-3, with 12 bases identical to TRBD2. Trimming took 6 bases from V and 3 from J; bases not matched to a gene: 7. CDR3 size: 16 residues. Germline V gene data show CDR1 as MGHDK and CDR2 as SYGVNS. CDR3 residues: CASRPTSGSLTDTQYF. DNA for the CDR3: TGTGCCAGCAGACCGACTAGCGGGAGCTTAACAGATACGCAGTATTTT.

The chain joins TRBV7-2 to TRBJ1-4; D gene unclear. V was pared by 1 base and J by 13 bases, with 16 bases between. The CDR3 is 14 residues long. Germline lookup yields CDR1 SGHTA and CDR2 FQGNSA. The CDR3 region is CASSLERTSGRLFF. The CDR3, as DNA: TGTGCCAGCAGCTTAGAAAGGACGAGCGGTAGACTGTTTTTT. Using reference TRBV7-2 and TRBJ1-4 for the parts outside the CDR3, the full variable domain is GAGVSQSPSNKVTEKGKDVELRCDPISGHTALYWYRQSLGQGLEFLIYFQGNSAPDKSGLPSDRFSAERTGGSVSTLTIQRTQQEDSAVYLCASSLERTSGRLFFGSGTQLSVL.

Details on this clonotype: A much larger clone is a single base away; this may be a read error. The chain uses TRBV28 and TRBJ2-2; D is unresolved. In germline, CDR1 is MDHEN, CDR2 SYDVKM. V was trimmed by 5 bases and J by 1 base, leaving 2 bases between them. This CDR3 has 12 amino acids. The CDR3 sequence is CASSMNTGELFF. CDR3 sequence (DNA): TGTGCCAGCAGTATGAACACCGGGGAGCTGTTTTTT.

For the CDR3, the DNA is TGTGCCAGCAGCTTGGGGGGATTAGGGACCCAGTACTTC. The encoded protein is CASSLGGLGTQYF. The chain joins TRBV5-6 to TRBJ2-5; D gene uncertain. This CDR3 comprises 13 residues. V lost 0 bases and J 7 bases, leaving 10 bases between the germline ends. Germline CDR1 and CDR2: SGHDT and YYEEEE.